Listed here are 9 T cell receptor beta chains from one sample, sequenced in a study of blood T cell repertoires in COVID-19. TCRdb's table, derived via immunoSEQ multiplex PCR, lists solely in-frame clones and lacks some. This sample has about 85,000 clones; approximately 80% occur once, and the top ten carry about 12%. The sequenced material came from peripheral blood. All receptors come from a human donor in a cohort sampled during active COVID-19.

This chain joins TRBV30 and TRBJ2-1, with 7 nucleotides matching TRBD2. With 2 bases clipped from V and 6 bases from J, the junction kept 7 bases outside the gene matches. Germline CDR1 is GTSNPN and CDR2 is SVGIG (reference sequence). This CDR3 is 14 amino acids long. CDR3 bases: TGTGCCTGGAGTTGGGGGGGGTTTGGCAATGAGCAGTTCTTC. Translating it yields CAWSWGGFGNEQFF.

The rearrangement joins TRBV18 to TRBJ2-2; 13 bases line up with TRBD2. The CDR3 covers 18 residues. The germline V gene has CDR1 KGHSH and CDR2 LQKENI. V trimming: 3 bases; J trimming: 6 bases; junction bases outside the gene matches: 10. CDR3 bases: TGTGCCAGCTCACCCAACGTCGCCGGGACTAGCGGGGCCGGGGAGCTGTTTTTT. Translating it yields CASSPNVAGTSGAGELFF.

CDR3 coding DNA: TGTGCCAGCAGCCGGCCGGGGTGGACTGGAAACACCATATATTTT. Protein sequence: CASSRPGWTGNTIYF. V usage is TRBV7-9 and J usage is TRBJ1-3, with D uncertain. The CDR3 has 15 amino acids. CDR1 and CDR2 (germline): SEHNR, FQNEAQ (reference sequence). Trimming shortened V by 5 bases and J by 2 bases, and 13 bases separated the two germline ends.

This clone was detected a few times. The CDR3 region is CASSPSTDTSNQPQHF. CDR3 coding DNA: TGCGCCAGCAGCCCCTCGACAGACACCAGCAATCAGCCCCAGCATTTT. The chain links TRBV4-1 to TRBJ1-5; the D gene is possibly TRBD1 (5 bases). The germline gives CDR1 MGHRA, CDR2 YSYEKL. V lost 4 bases and J 1 base, leaving 14 bases between the germline ends. The CDR3 spans 16 residues.

The chain uses TRBV9 and TRBJ1-6; possibly TRBD1 for D (5 bases). Germline loops: CDR1 SGDLS, CDR2 YYNGEE. This CDR3 contains 15 residues. The germline V and J ends were trimmed by 3 bases and 7 bases, with 14 bases remaining between them. The CDR3 coding sequence is TGTGCCAGCAGCGCCACCAGGGCGGTGAATTCACCCCTCCACTTT. Amino acid sequence: CASSATRAVNSPLHF.

V usage is TRBV7-9 and J usage is TRBJ2-5; D is unclear. V was clipped by 1 base and J by 6 bases, with 9 bases between them. Germline V gives CDR1 SEHNR, CDR2 FQNEAQ (reference sequence). The CDR3 has 13 residues. For the CDR3, the DNA is TGTGCCAGCAGCTTAGGTCCCTCCCAGACCCAGTACTTC. Translated, it gives CASSLGPSQTQYF.

Notes on this clone: Germline is not matched at one junction end, which may reflect a read error. The V call is TRBV6-5, the J call TRBJ2-2; 7 bases match TRBD2. CDR1 is MNHEY and CDR2 is SVGAGI in the germline V gene. The CDR3 loop spans 15 amino acids. The CDR3 reads CASTYGGKNTGELFF. CDR3 in DNA: TGTGCCAGCACTTACGGGGGGAAGAACACCGGGGAGCTGTTTTTT.

The DNA for the CDR3 is TGTGCCAGCAGCGTAGATCAGGGGAGAGGAAACACCATATATTTT. Translated: CASSVDQGRGNTIYF. This chain connects TRBV9 to TRBJ1-3; a weak D match, TRBD1 (6 bases). The CDR3 totals 15 residues. Germline V CDR1 and CDR2: SGDLS, YYNGEE. Between the trimmed V and J ends, which lost 0 bases and 4 bases, there was a span of 11 bases.

The J gene is TRBJ1-5, the V gene TRBV6-6; D is unclear. The V end was cut by 6 bases, the J end by 5 bases, with 8 bases between. Germline values: CDR1 MNHNY, CDR2 SVGAGI (reference sequence). The CDR3 length is 12 residues. CDR3 protein: CASRMADQPQHF. In DNA, the CDR3 is TGTGCCAGCAGGATGGCAGATCAGCCCCAGCATTTT.